A single sample gave rise to the 24 T cell receptor beta chains below, sequenced in a study of OX40 agonist ivuxolimab in advanced cancers. The protocol was immunoSEQ multiplex PCR, while the TCRdb copy is restricted to in-frame clones and leaves out a portion. The sample holds about 50,000 clones, more than 85% seen once. The material sequenced was CD4+ or CD8+ T cells sorted from blood, taken in a trial of the OX40 agonist ivuxolimab. These receptors were taken from an adult with an advanced solid tumor such as melanoma, head and neck, liver or kidney cancer.

This sequence joins TRBV4-3 and TRBJ2-7; tentatively, D is TRBD1 (6 bases). Looked up from germline, CDR1 is LGHNA and CDR2 is YSLEER. V shed 1 base and J shed 2 bases, with 9 bases lying between them. The CDR3 sequence is 14 residues long. DNA for the CDR3: TGCGCCAGCAGCCAAGGGGGGCTCGCCTACGAGCAGTACTTC. This translates into CASSQGGLAYEQYF.

The rearrangement uses TRBV11-3 and TRBJ2-1, with D unclear. Between the trimmed V and J ends, which lost 3 bases and 6 bases, there was a span of 3 bases. This CDR3 has 11 residues. Germline V gene lookup returns CDR1 SGHNT and CDR2 YENEEA. The CDR3 nucleotides are TGTGCCAGCAGCTTCGGCAATGAGCAGTTCTTC. Translated, it gives CASSFGNEQFF.

This chain joins TRBV2 and TRBJ1-2, with TRBD1 matching 9 bases. Germline CDR1 reads SNHLY; CDR2 reads FYNNEI. The V gene end was trimmed by 8 bases and the J gene end by 8 bases; junction bases not matched to a gene: 9. The CDR3 runs 13 residues. The CDR3, as DNA: TGTGCCAGCCGGGACAGGGCGAGTTACGGCTACACCTTC. Its protein is CASRDRASYGYTF. Based on the CDR3 plus reference TRBV2 and TRBJ1-2, the full variable domain is EPEVTQTPSHQVTQMGQEVILRCVPISNHLYFYWYRQILGQKVEFLVSFYNNEISEKSEIFDDQFSVERPDGSNFTLKIRSTKLEDSAMYFCASRDRASYGYTFGSGTRLTVV.

The rearrangement uses TRBV15 and TRBJ2-7; 13 bases are shared with TRBD2. CDR1 and CDR2 (germline): LNHNV, YYDKDF (reference sequence). The CDR3 has 16 amino acids. V lost 4 bases to trimming and J lost 3 bases; unmatched junction nucleotides: 6. DNA of the CDR3: TGTGCCACCAGCATACGGACTAGCGGGAGCTTCTACGAGCAGTACTTC. Translation gives CATSIRTSGSFYEQYF.

The chain combines TRBV30 with TRBJ1-4; D unclear. The CDR3 contains 14 residues. The V gene's germline CDR1 is GTSNPN and CDR2 SVGIG (reference sequence). The V end was cut by 2 bases, the J end by 10 bases, with 17 bases between. The DNA for the CDR3 is TGTGCCTGGAGTCCAACGGGTTTGGGAGGAAAACTGTTTTTT. It translates to CAWSPTGLGGKLFF.

This sequence joins TRBV28 and TRBJ1-1, with D hard to call. This CDR3 spans 13 amino acids. V was cut by 3 bases and J by 7 bases, with 12 bases left in between. Germline values: CDR1 MDHEN, CDR2 SYDVKM. This CDR3 reads CASSFALKSEAFF. The CDR3 DNA follows: TGTGCCAGCAGTTTTGCACTAAAAAGTGAAGCTTTCTTT.

The rearrangement joins TRBV11-3 to TRBJ2-1; D may be TRBD1 (5 bases). V was cut by 1 base and J by 9 bases, with 16 bases left in between. Germline lookup yields CDR1 SGHNT and CDR2 YENEEA. The CDR3 spans 15 residues. CDR3 region: CASSLVRGPRGEQFF. The CDR3 nucleotides are TGTGCCAGCAGCTTAGTTCGCGGACCTAGGGGTGAGCAGTTCTTC.

The table lists this clone with a count of one. The chain carries TRBV18 and TRBJ1-4; D unresolved. The germline V and J ends were trimmed by 2 bases and 4 bases, with 11 bases remaining between them. Germline values: CDR1 KGHSH, CDR2 LQKENI. The CDR3 runs 15 residues. CDR3 amino acids: CASSPGPPDNEKLFF. Here the CDR3 DNA reads TGTGCCAGCTCACCAGGCCCCCCCGATAATGAAAAACTGTTTTTT.

The genes are TRBV19 and TRBJ2-3; 9 bases agree with TRBD2. The CDR3 loop spans 15 amino acids. In germline, CDR1 is LNHDA, CDR2 SQIVND (reference sequence). V shed 6 bases, J shed 1 base, and the junction held 5 bases outside the gene matches. CDR3 sequence (DNA): TGTGCCAGTAGCGAGCGGGAGGACCGCACAGATACGCAGTATTTT. Protein: CASSEREDRTDTQYF. The full variable domain, with the rest looked up from reference TRBV19 and TRBJ2-3, is DGGITQSPKYLFRKEGQNVTLSCEQNLNHDAMYWYRQDPGQGLRLIYYSQIVNDFQKGDIAEGYSVSREKKESFPLTVTSAQKNPTAFYLCASSEREDRTDTQYFGPGTRLTVL.

This chain connects TRBV5-1 to TRBJ2-1; 11 nucleotides align to TRBD2. Trimming took 6 bases from V and 4 from J; bases not matched to a gene: 3. The CDR3 extends over 14 amino acids. Germline CDR1 reads SGHRS; CDR2 reads YFSETQ. CDR3 loop: CASNLAGGYNEQFF. CDR3 DNA: TGCGCCAGCAACTTAGCGGGGGGGTACAATGAGCAGTTCTTC.

In regard to this clone: Other DNA sequences of this sample code for an identical CDR3. This chain links TRBV7-3 with TRBJ2-1, with no clear D. Trimming took 3 bases from V and 9 from J, leaving 6 bases between them. The germline V gene has CDR1 SGHTA and CDR2 FQGTGA. The CDR3 covers 11 residues. The CDR3 DNA reads as TGTGCCAGCAGCTTGGACGGTGAGCAGTTCTTC. Encoded protein: CASSLDGEQFF. Filled out from reference TRBV7-3 and TRBJ2-1, the complete variable domain reads GAGVSQTPSNKVTEKGKYVELRCDPISGHTALYWYRQSLGQGPEFLIYFQGTGAADDSGLPNDRFFAVRPEGSVSTLKIQRTERGDSAVYLCASSLDGEQFFGPGTRLTVL.

This clone was seen only a few times. J is TRBJ1-2 and V is TRBV4-1, with D possibly matching TRBD1 (5 bases). Looked up from germline, CDR1 is MGHRA and CDR2 is YSYEKL. V was trimmed by 0 bases and J by 13 bases, leaving 12 bases between them. CDR3 size: 12 residues. CDR3 coding DNA: TGCGCCAGCAGCCAAGACCTTTCTGGGGGCACCTTC. Amino acid sequence: CASSQDLSGGTF.

The gene calls are TRBV9 and TRBJ1-1; D is ambiguous. With 0 bases removed from V and 1 base from J, the gap between germline ends came to 4 bases. The CDR3 consists of 13 residues. The germline V gene has CDR1 SGDLS and CDR2 YYNGEE. CDR3 sequence reads: CASSVVQNTEAFF. CDR3 nucleotides: TGTGCCAGCAGCGTAGTCCAGAACACTGAAGCTTTCTTT.

This rearrangement joins TRBV21-1 to TRBJ2-2; the table calls TRBD2, which could not be checked here. TRBV21-1 is a known pseudogene. This CDR3 is built from 13 residues. CDR3 DNA: TGTGCCAGCAGCACGCCAATTAGCGGGGAGCTGTTTTTT. Amino acids: CASSTPISGELFF.

The rearrangement joins TRBV11-2 to TRBJ2-7; a possible D gene is TRBD1 (5 bases). Per germline, CDR1 SGHAT and CDR2 FQNNGV. V lost 1 base and J 3 bases, leaving 16 bases between the germline ends. CDR3 length: 16 amino acids. CDR3 sequence reads: CASSLGPYRSGYEQYV. The CDR3 DNA follows: TGTGCCAGCAGCTTAGGCCCCTACAGGTCCGGCTACGAGCAGTACGTC.

This chain connects TRBV7-6 to TRBJ2-3; D unclear. Looked up from germline, CDR1 is SGHVS and CDR2 is FNYEAQ. CDR3 length: 12 residues. Deletions cut 2 bases from V and 5 bases from J, with 5 bases between. The CDR3 coding sequence is TGTGCCAGCAGCTTATTAGAAGATACGCAGTATTTT. Amino acid sequence: CASSLLEDTQYF.

The gene calls are TRBV5-1 and TRBJ2-2; perhaps TRBD1 as D (5 bases). The V gene lost 6 bases and the J gene lost 6 bases, with 15 bases spanning the gap. CDR1 is SGHRS and CDR2 is YFSETQ in the germline V gene. This CDR3 has 14 residues. CDR3 region: CASTFTGAPGELFF. The CDR3 coding sequence is TGCGCCAGCACTTTTACAGGCGCTCCCGGGGAGCTGTTTTTT.

This clone was seen just once. The V and J genes are TRBV19 and TRBJ1-6, with 7 positions matching TRBD1. CDR3 size: 13 residues. The germline CDR1 and CDR2 sequences are LNHDA and SQIVND (reference sequence). The ends lost 10 bases at V and 7 bases at J; junction bases unmatched: 7. CDR3 protein: CAIATGWNSPLHF. The CDR3 DNA is TGTGCCATCGCGACAGGGTGGAATTCACCCCTCCACTTT.

The chain carries TRBV14 and TRBJ2-7, with 11 bases that match TRBD2. V lost 4 bases, J lost 5 bases, and 4 bases stayed unmatched. The CDR3 contains 14 residues. CDR1 and CDR2 (germline): SGHDN, FVKESK. CDR3 DNA: TGTGCCAGCAGCCCCCTAGCGGGAGGAGACGAGCAGTACTTC. Translating it yields CASSPLAGGDEQYF.

The chain joins TRBV21-1 to TRBJ1-1. TRBV21-1 is recorded as a pseudogene. CDR3 length: 15 amino acids. The CDR3 DNA reads TGTGCCAGCAGCCTTGTTCCAGGGACTCACACTGAAGCTTTCTTT. This sequence encodes CASSLVPGTHTEAFF.

The rearrangement links TRBV29-1 to TRBJ1-3; D uncertain. The CDR3 runs to 13 residues. In germline, CDR1 is SQVTM, CDR2 ANQGSEA. Trimming removed 6 bases at V and 0 bases at J, with 9 bases between. The CDR3 loop is CSVVLYSGNTIYF. CDR3 DNA: TGCAGCGTAGTCCTATACTCTGGAAACACCATATATTTT. The variable domain in full, with the rest retrieved from reference TRBV29-1 and TRBJ1-3, is SAVISQKPSRDICQRGTSLTIQCQVDSQVTMMFWYRQQPGQSLTLIATANQGSEATYESGFVIDKFPISRPNLTFSTLTVSNMSPEDSSIYLCSVVLYSGNTIYFGEGSWLTVV.

This clone was detected once. The chain has TRBV7-2 and TRBJ2-7; D remains unclear. Germline CDR1 and CDR2: SGHTA and FQGNSA. CDR3 length: 15 residues. Trimming took off 1 base at V and 3 bases at J, with 13 bases between the two ends. CDR3: CASSLGWGINYEQYV. DNA of the CDR3: TGTGCCAGCAGCTTAGGGTGGGGTATTAACTACGAGCAGTACGTC.

About this clone itself: A junction end diverges from the germline sequence, so it may reflect a read error. The V gene is TRBV5-6, the J gene TRBJ2-7; TRBD1 matches at 9 bases. The CDR3 has 12 residues. Germline assignment: CDR1 SGHDT and CDR2 YYEEEE. The CDR3 bases are TGTGCCAGCAGCCTGGGACCGGGACAGGGTTTTTTC. Protein sequence: CASSLGPGQGFF.

The chain combines TRBV9 with TRBJ2-2; D uncertain. This CDR3 is built from 14 residues. Per the germline V gene, CDR1 is SGDLS and CDR2 is YYNGEE. The V end was cut by 1 base, the J end by 1 base, with 5 bases between. The CDR3 loop is CASSVSGNTGELFF. Written as DNA, the CDR3 is TGTGCCAGCAGCGTATCCGGGAACACCGGGGAGCTGTTTTTT.